This TCR beta chain was found in a study of cytomegalovirus exposure and HLA in healthy donors. Study results and limitations: The authors enumerated some 160 TCR beta chains as linked to cytomegalovirus.

This clone was seen just once. Its antigen is still unknown. It was with 60 Vbeta and 13 Jbeta primers that the PCR ran. Sequencing used immunoSEQ multiplex PCR; TCRdb keeps in-frame clones, though not all of them. The sample contains more than 150,000 clones, around 72% of which appear only once. The sample was PBMCs. This clonotype originated in a woman aged 35 to 49 in good health and CMV-seropositive.

CDR3 sequence (DNA): TGTGCCAGCAGCAAAGTTAAACTATCACGCACAGATACGCAGTATTTT. Translation: CASSKVKLSRTDTQYF. The V and J genes are TRBV21-1 and TRBJ2-3; the table gives TRBD2 as D, unverified against the DNA. TRBV21-1 is a documented pseudogene. This CDR3 region has 16 residues.